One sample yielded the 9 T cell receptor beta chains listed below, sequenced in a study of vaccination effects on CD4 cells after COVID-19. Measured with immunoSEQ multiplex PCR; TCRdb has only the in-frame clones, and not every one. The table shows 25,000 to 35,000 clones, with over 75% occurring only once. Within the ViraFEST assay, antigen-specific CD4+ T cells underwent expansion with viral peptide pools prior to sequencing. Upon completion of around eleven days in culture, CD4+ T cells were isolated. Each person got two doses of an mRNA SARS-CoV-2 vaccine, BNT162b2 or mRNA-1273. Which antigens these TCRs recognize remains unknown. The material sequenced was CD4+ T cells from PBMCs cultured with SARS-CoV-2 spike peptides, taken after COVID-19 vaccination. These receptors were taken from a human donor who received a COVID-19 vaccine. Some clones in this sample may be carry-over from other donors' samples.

The CDR3 DNA reads TGTGCCATCAGTGAACCTCCAGGGTACCCTGGGGCCAACGTCCTGACTTTC. Translated: CAISEPPGYPGANVLTF. V usage is TRBV10-3 and J usage is TRBJ2-6, with D possibly TRBD1 on 5 matching bases. CDR3 length equals 17 residues. V lost 3 bases and J 2 bases, leaving 14 bases between the germline ends. Germline V gives CDR1 ENHRY, CDR2 SYGVKD.

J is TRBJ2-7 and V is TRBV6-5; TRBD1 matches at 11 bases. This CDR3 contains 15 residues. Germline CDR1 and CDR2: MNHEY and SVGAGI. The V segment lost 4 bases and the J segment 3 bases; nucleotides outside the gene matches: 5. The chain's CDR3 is CASSSTGTGGYEQYV. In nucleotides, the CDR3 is TGTGCCAGCAGTTCCACCGGGACAGGGGGCTACGAGCAGTACGTC.

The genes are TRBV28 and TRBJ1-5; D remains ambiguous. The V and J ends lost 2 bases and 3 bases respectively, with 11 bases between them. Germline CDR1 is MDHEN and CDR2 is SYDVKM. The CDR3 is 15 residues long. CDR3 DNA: TGTGCCAGCAGTTTAGGTTGGCAGGACAATCAGCCCCAGCATTTT. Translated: CASSLGWQDNQPQHF.

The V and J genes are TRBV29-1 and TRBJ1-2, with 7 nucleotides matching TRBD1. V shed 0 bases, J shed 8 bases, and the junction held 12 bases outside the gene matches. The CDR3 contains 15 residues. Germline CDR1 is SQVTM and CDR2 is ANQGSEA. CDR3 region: CSVEDPNRGRWGYTF. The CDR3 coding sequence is TGCAGCGTTGAAGATCCGAACAGGGGTCGATGGGGCTACACCTTC.

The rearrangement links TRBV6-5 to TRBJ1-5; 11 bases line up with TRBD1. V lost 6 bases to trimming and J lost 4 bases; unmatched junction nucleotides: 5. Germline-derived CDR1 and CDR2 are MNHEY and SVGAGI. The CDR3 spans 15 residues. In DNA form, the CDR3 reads TGTGCCAGCAGGGACAGGGGGCGATTAAATCAGCCCCAGCATTTT. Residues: CASRDRGRLNQPQHF.

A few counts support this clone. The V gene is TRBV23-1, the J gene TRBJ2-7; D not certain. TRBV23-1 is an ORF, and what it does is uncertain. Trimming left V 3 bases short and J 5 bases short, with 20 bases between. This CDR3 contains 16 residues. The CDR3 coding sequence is TGCGCCAGCAGTCATCGCCGGGCTATGTCCCCAAACGAGCAGTACGTC. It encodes CASSHRRAMSPNEQYV.

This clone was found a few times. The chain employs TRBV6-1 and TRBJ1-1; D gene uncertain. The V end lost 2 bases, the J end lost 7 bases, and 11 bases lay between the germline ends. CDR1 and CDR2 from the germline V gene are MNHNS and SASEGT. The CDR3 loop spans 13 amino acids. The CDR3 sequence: CASSELVGGEAFF. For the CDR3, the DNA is TGTGCCAGCAGTGAACTAGTGGGTGGTGAAGCTTTCTTT.

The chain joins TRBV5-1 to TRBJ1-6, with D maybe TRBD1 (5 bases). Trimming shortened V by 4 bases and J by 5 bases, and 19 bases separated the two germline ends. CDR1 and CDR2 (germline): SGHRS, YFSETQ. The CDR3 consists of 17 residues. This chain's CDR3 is CASSPAGGAIDNSPLHF. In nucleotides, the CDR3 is TGCGCCAGCAGCCCGGCCGGAGGGGCTATCGATAATTCACCCCTCCACTTT.

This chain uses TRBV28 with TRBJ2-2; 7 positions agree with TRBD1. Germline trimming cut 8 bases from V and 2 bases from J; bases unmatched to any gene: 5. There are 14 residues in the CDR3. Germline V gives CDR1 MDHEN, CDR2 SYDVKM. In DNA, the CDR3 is TGTGCCAGCCTCCGGGACAGCAACACCGGGGAGCTGTTTTTT. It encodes CASLRDSNTGELFF.